These 22 T cell receptor beta chains share one sample of origin, sequenced in a study of cytomegalovirus exposure and HLA in healthy donors. PCR primers comprised 60 Vbeta and 13 Jbeta primers. Profiling relied on immunoSEQ multiplex PCR, and the TCRdb table lists in-frame clones only, not all of them. The table lists about 140,000 clones, approximately 82% of them singletons. The material sequenced was PBMCs. These receptors were taken from a woman aged 60-70 years in good health and CMV-seropositive.

J is TRBJ2-1 and V is TRBV5-4; D unresolved. This CDR3 has 14 amino acids. Trimming left V 0 bases short and J 8 bases short, with 12 bases between. In germline, CDR1 is SGHNT, CDR2 YYREEE (reference sequence). CDR3 sequence: CASSLAPFSDEQFF. In DNA form, the CDR3 reads TGTGCCAGCAGCTTGGCTCCTTTTTCGGATGAGCAGTTCTTC.

The chain links TRBV5-3 to TRBJ2-7; 9 nucleotides match TRBD2. TRBV5-3 is classed as an ORF, of uncertain function. The CDR3 consists of 13 residues. Unmatched junction bases numbered 13, after V lost 10 bases and J lost 8 bases. CDR3 amino acids: CARRGVAGEQQYF. CDR3 in DNA: TGTGCCCGACGGGGAGTAGCGGGAGAGCAGCAGTACTTC.

The chain links TRBV6-4 to TRBJ1-2; D unresolved. V was shortened by 5 bases and J by 4 bases, with 11 bases between the two germline ends. Germline V gene sequence: CDR1 MRHNA, CDR2 SNTAGT. The CDR3 contains 13 residues. The CDR3 region has the DNA TGTGCCAGCAGTCCCTGGGAGGGCTATGGCTACACCTTC. Translating it yields CASSPWEGYGYTF.

This clone was seen a few times. The chain couples TRBV5-1 to TRBJ2-1; TRBD1 is a possible D gene (6 bases). The CDR3 has 15 residues. V lost 4 bases to trimming and J lost 8 bases, with 19 bases between them. Looked up from germline, CDR1 is SGHRS and CDR2 is YFSETQ. The CDR3 sequence: CASSQSVTGRYEQFF. As DNA, the CDR3 is TGCGCCAGCAGCCAGAGCGTAACAGGGAGATATGAGCAGTTCTTC.

CDR3 sequence (DNA): TGTGCCAGCAGTTTAAATCAGATCTCGGAGACCCAGTACTTC. Its protein product is CASSLNQISETQYF. J is TRBJ2-5 and V is TRBV28, with D unclear. Germline CDR1 MDHEN, CDR2 SYDVKM. The CDR3 runs 14 residues. Deletions cut 2 bases from V and 5 bases from J, with 12 bases between. Supplemented by reference TRBV28 and TRBJ2-5, the full variable domain reads DVKVTQSSRYLVKRTGEKVFLECVQDMDHENMFWYRQDPGLGLRLIYFSYDVKMKEKGDIPEGYSVSREKKERFSLILESASTNQTSMYLCASSLNQISETQYFGPGTRLLVL.

This rearrangement joins TRBV5-1 to TRBJ2-4; D unclear. The CDR3 sequence is 15 residues long. With 2 bases removed from V and 0 bases from J, the gap between germline ends came to 9 bases. Germline V gives CDR1 SGHRS, CDR2 YFSETQ. The CDR3 nucleotides are TGCGCCAGCAGCTTTGAGAGCCTAGCCAAAAACATTCAGTACTTC. This gives the protein CASSFESLAKNIQYF.

In its sample, this clone was seen a few times. The genes are TRBV19 and TRBJ1-6, with 7 bases fitting TRBD1. The germline CDR1 and CDR2 sequences are LNHDA and SQIVND (reference sequence). V gave up 5 bases and J gave up 8 bases; unmatched junction bases: 6. This CDR3 is built from 14 residues. CDR3 in DNA: TGTGCCAGTAGTCCACAGGGGATTTATTCACCCCTCCACTTT. It encodes CASSPQGIYSPLHF.

This clone was seen once. The sample contains more than one DNA sequence encoding this CDR3. The V gene is TRBV28, the J gene TRBJ1-5; D gene unclear. The V end lost 5 bases, the J end lost 2 bases, and 4 bases lay between the germline ends. This CDR3 has 12 residues. In germline, CDR1 is MDHEN, CDR2 SYDVKM. For the CDR3, the DNA is TGTGCCAGCAGTCAGGGCAATCAGCCCCAGCATTTT. It encodes CASSQGNQPQHF. The full variable domain, rest sourced from reference TRBV28 and TRBJ1-5, is DVKVTQSSRYLVKRTGEKVFLECVQDMDHENMFWYRQDPGLGLRLIYFSYDVKMKEKGDIPEGYSVSREKKERFSLILESASTNQTSMYLCASSQGNQPQHFGDGTRLSIL.

This chain connects TRBV6-1 to TRBJ2-7; D perhaps matches TRBD2 (6 bases). Looked up from germline, CDR1 is MNHNS and CDR2 is SASEGT. There are 14 residues in the CDR3. Trimming pared 6 bases from V and 0 bases from J, leaving 12 bases between. The CDR3 protein is CASSNGGDSYEQYF. Written as DNA, the CDR3 is TGTGCCAGCAGCAACGGAGGGGACTCCTACGAGCAGTACTTC.

The chain recombines TRBV27 with TRBJ2-7, with TRBD2 matching over 11 bases. J lost 4 bases, V lost 5 bases, and 4 bases had no gene match. CDR1 is MNHEY and CDR2 is SMNVEV in the germline V gene (reference sequence). This CDR3 contains 14 residues. The CDR3 protein is CASSAGTSGYEQYF. For the CDR3, the DNA is TGTGCCAGCAGTGCCGGGACTAGCGGTTACGAGCAGTACTTC.

The rearrangement links TRBV6-5 to TRBJ2-6; D possibly corresponds to TRBD2 (5 bases). CDR3 length: 15 residues. Per the germline V gene, CDR1 is MNHEY and CDR2 is SVGAGI. The V end was cut by 6 bases, the J end by 0 bases, with 9 bases between. The CDR3 loop reads CASRQRHSGANVLTF. CDR3 bases: TGTGCCAGCAGACAGCGGCACTCTGGGGCCAACGTCCTGACTTTC.

The CDR3 DNA reads as TGCAGCGTTGGGGGCGGAGGGGCCTACGAGCAGTACTTC. Protein sequence: CSVGGGGAYEQYF. The chain employs TRBV29-1 and TRBJ2-5; D is perhaps TRBD2 (6 bases). The end of the DNA aligns better with TRBJ2-7, so the J call may be wrong. CDR1 is SQVTM and CDR2 is ANQGSEA in the germline V gene. CDR3 length: 13 amino acids.

The V gene is TRBV29-1, the J gene TRBJ2-3; 11 bases agree with TRBD1. Germline V gene sequence: CDR1 SQVTM, CDR2 ANQGSEA. The CDR3 loop spans 15 amino acids. The trim removed 3 bases at V and 10 bases at J, leaving 12 bases unmatched. CDR3 amino acids: CSVERTGGGRRAQYF. Written as DNA, the CDR3 is TGCAGCGTTGAGCGGACAGGGGGCGGGCGAAGGGCGCAGTATTTT.

In this sample, this clone turned up once. V is TRBV28 and J is TRBJ1-5; D perhaps matches TRBD1 (5 bases). The CDR3 length is 14 residues. Trimming took off 4 bases at V and 2 bases at J, with 9 bases between the two ends. Per germline, CDR1 MDHEN and CDR2 SYDVKM. In nucleotides, the CDR3 is TGTGCCAGCAGTTGGGTAGGGGGCAATCAGCCCCAGCATTTT. The encoded protein is CASSWVGGNQPQHF.

The chain combines TRBV28 with TRBJ1-5; weak D call: TRBD1 (5 bases). The CDR3 runs to 14 residues. The germline V and J ends were trimmed by 4 bases and 5 bases, with 12 bases remaining between them. The V gene's germline CDR1 is MDHEN and CDR2 SYDVKM. The CDR3 spells CASSSTGVHQPQHF. Here the CDR3 DNA reads TGTGCCAGCAGTTCAACAGGAGTTCATCAGCCCCAGCATTTT. Together with reference TRBV28 and TRBJ1-5, the CDR3 gives the full variable domain: DVKVTQSSRYLVKRTGEKVFLECVQDMDHENMFWYRQDPGLGLRLIYFSYDVKMKEKGDIPEGYSVSREKKERFSLILESASTNQTSMYLCASSSTGVHQPQHFGDGTRLSIL.

The rearrangement uses TRBV30 and TRBJ2-3; a possible D gene is TRBD2 (5 bases). The CDR3 runs to 16 residues. The germline CDR1 and CDR2 sequences are GTSNPN and SVGIG (reference sequence). V lost 2 bases to trimming and J lost 4 bases, with 19 bases between them. CDR3 amino acids: CAWSRTSGGPSDTQYF. DNA of the CDR3: TGTGCCTGGAGTCGCACCTCCGGAGGCCCGTCAGATACGCAGTATTTT.

CDR3 in DNA: TGTGCCAGCAGTTTCGAACAGGGGGCCGTCGGCTACACCTTC. Amino acids: CASSFEQGAVGYTF. V usage is TRBV28 and J usage is TRBJ1-2; 9 bases are shared with TRBD1. With 3 bases clipped from V and 8 bases from J, the junction kept 7 bases outside the gene matches. CDR1 MDHEN and CDR2 SYDVKM come from the germline V gene. This CDR3 contains 14 residues.

This clone was found once. V gene TRBV7-2 combines with J gene TRBJ1-2, with no clear D. The CDR3 runs to 15 residues. V was cut by 0 bases and J by 3 bases, with 11 bases left in between. Germline V CDR1 and CDR2: SGHTA, FQGNSA. The CDR3 loop is CASSLASGGHYGYTF. In DNA form, the CDR3 reads TGTGCCAGCAGCTTAGCCTCAGGAGGCCACTATGGCTACACCTTC.

This clone has a handful of counts. The chain uses TRBV6-5 and TRBJ1-3, with D perhaps matching TRBD1 (6 bases). The CDR3 extends over 13 amino acids. Trimming removed 6 bases at V and 8 bases at J, with 14 bases between. In germline, CDR1 is MNHEY, CDR2 SVGAGI. In DNA form, the CDR3 reads TGTGCCAGCAGCCCGGTGGGGGCAGACACCATATATTTT. This sequence encodes CASSPVGADTIYF.

The rearrangement uses TRBV7-9 and TRBJ2-5, with a possible D match to TRBD1 (5 bases). Germline values: CDR1 SEHNR, CDR2 FQNEAQ (reference sequence). Trimming took 6 bases from V and 1 from J, leaving 9 bases between them. The CDR3 has 13 residues. The CDR3 spells CASRIDSQETQYF. CDR3 nucleotide sequence: TGTGCCAGCAGAATCGACAGCCAAGAGACCCAGTACTTC.

The chain uses TRBV28 and TRBJ2-3; possibly TRBD2 for D (5 bases). Trimming removed 6 bases at V and 7 bases at J, with 8 bases between. This CDR3 is 11 amino acids long. From germline, CDR1 is MDHEN and CDR2 SYDVKM. CDR3 coding DNA: TGTGCCAGCAGATCGGGAAATACGCAGTATTTT. Amino acid sequence: CASRSGNTQYF. Filled out from reference TRBV28 and TRBJ2-3, the complete variable domain reads DVKVTQSSRYLVKRTGEKVFLECVQDMDHENMFWYRQDPGLGLRLIYFSYDVKMKEKGDIPEGYSVSREKKERFSLILESASTNQTSMYLCASRSGNTQYFGPGTRLTVL.

The J gene is TRBJ2-1, the V gene TRBV7-6, with D uncertain. The germline V and J ends were trimmed by 1 base and 7 bases, with 8 bases remaining between them. The germline V gene has CDR1 SGHVS and CDR2 FNYEAQ. The CDR3 runs to 13 residues. CDR3 sequence reads: CASSLELANEQFF. CDR3 nucleotide sequence: TGTGCCAGCAGCTTAGAATTAGCAAATGAGCAGTTCTTC.